This T cell receptor beta chain was retrieved from a study of cytomegalovirus exposure and HLA in healthy donors. Study results and caveats: In a later analysis, a missense DCLRE1C variant was linked to TCR beta V- and J-gene trimming. A prior analysis recorded that most TCR beta V segments were productive about 90% or about 30% of the time.

All donors participated as healthy donors of bone marrow. When sampled, the donors appeared nominally healthy, though they likely had unrecorded immune exposures. Germline CDR1 is SGHTA and CDR2 is FQGTGA. The CDR3 contains 13 residues. The germline V and J ends were trimmed by 5 bases and 5 bases, with 13 bases remaining between them. There are a few counts of this clone. Its antigen is unknown. The identical CDR3 is also encoded by other nucleotide sequences in the sample. Primers included in the PCR were 60 Vbeta and 13 Jbeta primers. The protocol was immunoSEQ multiplex PCR, while the TCRdb copy is restricted to in-frame clones and leaves out a portion. The sample lists fewer than 85,000 clones; roughly four fifths were seen once.

The V gene is TRBV7-3, the J gene TRBJ2-7; D possibly corresponds to TRBD2 (5 bases). The source of this sequence is a male donor in good health and CMV-seropositive. The specimen sequenced was PBMCs. CDR3 loop: CASSPIGGNEQYF. The CDR3 nucleotides read TGTGCCAGCAGCCCGATCGGAGGTAACGAGCAGTACTTC. Together with reference TRBV7-3 and TRBJ2-7, the CDR3 gives the full variable domain: GAGVSQTPSNKVTEKGKYVELRCDPISGHTALYWYRQSLGQGPEFLIYFQGTGAADDSGLPNDRFFAVRPEGSVSTLKIQRTERGDSAVYLCASSPIGGNEQYFGPGTRLTVT.